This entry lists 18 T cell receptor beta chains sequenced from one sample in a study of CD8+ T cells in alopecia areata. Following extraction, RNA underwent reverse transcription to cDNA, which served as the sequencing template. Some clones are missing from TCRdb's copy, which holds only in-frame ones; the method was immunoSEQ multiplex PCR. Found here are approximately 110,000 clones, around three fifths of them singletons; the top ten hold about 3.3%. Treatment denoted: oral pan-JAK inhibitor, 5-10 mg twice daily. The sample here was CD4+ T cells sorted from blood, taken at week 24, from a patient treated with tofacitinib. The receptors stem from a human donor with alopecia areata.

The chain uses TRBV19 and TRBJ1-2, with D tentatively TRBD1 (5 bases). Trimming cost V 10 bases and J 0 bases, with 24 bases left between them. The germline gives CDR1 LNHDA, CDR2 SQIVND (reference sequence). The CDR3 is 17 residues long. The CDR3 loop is CATQEGGAGPTNYGYTF. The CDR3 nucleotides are TGTGCCACCCAGGAGGGAGGTGCAGGGCCTACTAACTATGGCTACACCTTC.

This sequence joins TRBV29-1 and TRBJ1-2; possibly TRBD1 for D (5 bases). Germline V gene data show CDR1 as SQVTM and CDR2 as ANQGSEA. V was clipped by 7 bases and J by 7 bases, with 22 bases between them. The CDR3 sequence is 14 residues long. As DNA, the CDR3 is TGCAGCGCCGAACCGACCGGGACCCTGATTGGCTACACCTTC. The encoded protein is CSAEPTGTLIGYTF. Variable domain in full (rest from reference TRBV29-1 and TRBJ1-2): SAVISQKPSRDICQRGTSLTIQCQVDSQVTMMFWYRQQPGQSLTLIATANQGSEATYESGFVIDKFPISRPNLTFSTLTVSNMSPEDSSIYLCSAEPTGTLIGYTFGSGTRLTVV.

Here the CDR3 reads CASSPLPPTTTGTDTQYF. CDR3 in DNA: TGTGCCAGCTCACCACTACCTCCCACCACTACGGGCACAGATACGCAGTATTTT. This chain links TRBV18 with TRBJ2-3; D unclear. This CDR3 is built from 18 residues. Germline V CDR1 and CDR2: KGHSH, LQKENI. Trimming took 1 base from V and 1 from J, leaving 18 bases between them. The full variable domain, with the rest looked up from reference TRBV18 and TRBJ2-3, is NAGVMQNPRHLVRRRGQEARLRCSPMKGHSHVYWYRQLPEEGLKFMVYLQKENIIDESGMPKERFSAEFPKEGPSILRIQQVVRGDSAAYFCASSPLPPTTTGTDTQYFGPGTRLTVL.

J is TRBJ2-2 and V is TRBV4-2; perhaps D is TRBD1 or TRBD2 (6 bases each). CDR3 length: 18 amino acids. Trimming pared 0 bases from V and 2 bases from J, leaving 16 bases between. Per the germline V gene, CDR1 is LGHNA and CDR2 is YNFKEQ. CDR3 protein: CASSQDQRRGSNTGELFF. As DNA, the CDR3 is TGTGCCAGCAGCCAAGATCAACGGAGGGGGAGTAACACCGGGGAGCTGTTTTTT.

In DNA form, the CDR3 reads TGTGCCAGCAGCTCGACAGGGCTTAATGAAAAACTGTTTTTT. Protein product: CASSSTGLNEKLFF. The rearrangement links TRBV7-2 to TRBJ1-4; 7 bases align to TRBD1. CDR3 length: 14 amino acids. The V and J ends lost 4 bases and 4 bases, in that order; junction bases with no gene match: 3. Germline lookup yields CDR1 SGHTA and CDR2 FQGNSA.

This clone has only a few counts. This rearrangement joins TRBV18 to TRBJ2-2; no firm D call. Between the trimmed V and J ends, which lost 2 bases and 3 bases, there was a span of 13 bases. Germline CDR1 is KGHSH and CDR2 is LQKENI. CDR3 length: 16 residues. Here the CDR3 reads CASSPKQPSDTGELFF. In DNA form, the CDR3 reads TGTGCCAGCTCACCAAAACAACCCTCCGACACCGGGGAGCTGTTTTTT.

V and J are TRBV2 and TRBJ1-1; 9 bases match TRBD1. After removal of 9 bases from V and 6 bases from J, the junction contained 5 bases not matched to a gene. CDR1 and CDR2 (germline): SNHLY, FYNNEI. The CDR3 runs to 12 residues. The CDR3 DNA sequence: TGTGCCAGTACACAGGGGGCGGCTGAAGCTTTCTTT. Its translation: CASTQGAAEAFF.

Here the CDR3 DNA reads TGTGCCAGCAGTTACGGGGTAAAGGCTTTCTTT. It is translated as CASSYGVKAFF. The V gene is TRBV6-5, the J gene TRBJ1-1; D unresolved. The germline gives CDR1 MNHEY, CDR2 SVGAGI. The V end lost 2 bases, the J end lost 11 bases, and 9 bases lay between the germline ends. The CDR3 loop spans 11 amino acids.

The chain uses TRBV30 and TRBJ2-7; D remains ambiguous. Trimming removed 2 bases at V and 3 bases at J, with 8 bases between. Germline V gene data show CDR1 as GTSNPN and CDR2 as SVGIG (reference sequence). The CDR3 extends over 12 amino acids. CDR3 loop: CAWSPRYYEQYF. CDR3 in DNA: TGTGCCTGGAGTCCACGGTACTACGAGCAGTACTTC. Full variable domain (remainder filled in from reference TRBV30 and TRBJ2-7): SQTIHQWPATLVQPVGSPLSLECTVEGTSNPNLYWYRQAAGRGLQLLFYSVGIGQISSEVPQNLSASRPQDRQFILSSKKLLLSDSGFYLCAWSPRYYEQYFGPGTRLTVT.

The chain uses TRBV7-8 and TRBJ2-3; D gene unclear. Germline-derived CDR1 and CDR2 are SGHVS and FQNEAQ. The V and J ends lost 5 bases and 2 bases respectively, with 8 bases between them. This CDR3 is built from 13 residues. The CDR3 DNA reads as TGTGCCAGCAGCCCAAAGATCACAGATACGCAGTATTTT. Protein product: CASSPKITDTQYF.

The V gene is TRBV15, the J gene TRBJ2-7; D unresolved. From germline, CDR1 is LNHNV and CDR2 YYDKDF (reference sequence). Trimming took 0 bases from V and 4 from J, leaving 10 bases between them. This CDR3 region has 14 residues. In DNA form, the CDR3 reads TGTGCCACCAGCAGAGACCGTGGGCCTTACGAGCAGTACTTC. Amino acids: CATSRDRGPYEQYF.

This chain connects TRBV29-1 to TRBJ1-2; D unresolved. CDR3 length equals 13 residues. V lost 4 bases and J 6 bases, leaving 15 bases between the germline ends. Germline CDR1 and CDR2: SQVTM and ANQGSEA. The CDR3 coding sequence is TGCAGCGTTGGGAGGCACGGGGTAGATGGCTACACCTTC. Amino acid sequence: CSVGRHGVDGYTF.

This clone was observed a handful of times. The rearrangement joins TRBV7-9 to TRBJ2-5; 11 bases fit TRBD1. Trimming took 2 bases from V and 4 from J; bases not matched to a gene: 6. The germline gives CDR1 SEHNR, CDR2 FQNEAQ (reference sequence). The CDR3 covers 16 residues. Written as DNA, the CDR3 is TGTGCCAGCAGCTTACTGGGACAGGGGGAAGGAGAGACCCAGTACTTC. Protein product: CASSLLGQGEGETQYF.

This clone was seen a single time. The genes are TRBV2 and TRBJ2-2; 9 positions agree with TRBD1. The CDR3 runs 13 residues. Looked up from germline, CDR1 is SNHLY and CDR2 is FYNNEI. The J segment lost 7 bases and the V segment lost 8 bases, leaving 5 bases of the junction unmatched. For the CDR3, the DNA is TGTGCCAGCGACAGGGGGGACGACGGGGAGCTGTTTTTT. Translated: CASDRGDDGELFF.

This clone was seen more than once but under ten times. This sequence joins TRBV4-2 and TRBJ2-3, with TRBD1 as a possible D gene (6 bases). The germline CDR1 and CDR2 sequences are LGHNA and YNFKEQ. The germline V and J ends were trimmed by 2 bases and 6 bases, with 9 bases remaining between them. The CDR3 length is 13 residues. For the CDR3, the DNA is TGTGCCAGCAGCCAATCAGGGGCCGATACGCAGTATTTT. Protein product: CASSQSGADTQYF.

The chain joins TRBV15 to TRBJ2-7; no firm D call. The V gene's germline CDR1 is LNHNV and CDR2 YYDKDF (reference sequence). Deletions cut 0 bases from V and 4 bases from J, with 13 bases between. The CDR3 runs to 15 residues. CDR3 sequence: CATSRDRNSLYEQYF. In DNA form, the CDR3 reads TGTGCCACCAGCAGAGACCGGAACAGCTTATACGAGCAGTACTTC.

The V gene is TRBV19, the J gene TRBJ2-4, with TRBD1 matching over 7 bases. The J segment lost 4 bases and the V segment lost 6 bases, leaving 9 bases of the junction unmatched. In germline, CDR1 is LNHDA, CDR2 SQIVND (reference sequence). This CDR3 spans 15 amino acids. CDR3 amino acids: CASSLLSGQKNIQYF. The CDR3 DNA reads TGTGCCAGTAGCTTACTTTCGGGACAGAAAAACATTCAGTACTTC.

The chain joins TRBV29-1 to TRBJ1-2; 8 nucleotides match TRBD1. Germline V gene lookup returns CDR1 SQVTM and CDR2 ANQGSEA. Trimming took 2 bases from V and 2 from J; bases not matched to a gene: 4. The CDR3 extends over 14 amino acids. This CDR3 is CSVESNRGNYGYTF. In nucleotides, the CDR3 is TGCAGCGTTGAATCTAACAGGGGGAACTATGGCTACACCTTC.